This TCR beta chain was captured by sequencing in a study of blood T cells in healthy people across ages. Study results and caveats: PBMC samples, being unsorted, prevented any conclusive comparison of naive and antigen-experienced cells.

As concerns this clonotype: The antigen remains undetermined.

Trimming cost V 6 bases and J 7 bases, with 15 bases left between them. The CDR3 covers 13 residues. CDR1 and CDR2 (germline): MDHEN, SYDVKM. Using a J-beta primer mix together with a sample-barcoded 5' primer, a second PCR was run for about 6 to 12 cycles. TCRdb used MiXCR to reprocess the 5' RACE reads, holding one entry per CDR3 protein. Of about 1 million distinct CDR3 sequences detected, 45% appear once; the ten largest clones hold over 15%. J is TRBJ1-2 and V is TRBV28; D call uncertain. The sequence was collected from a woman aged 55 to 70 in good health. The sequenced material came from blood. In nucleotides, the CDR3 is TGTGCCAGCAGCCGAGATCAAGTTGGTGGCTACACCTTC. Encoded protein: CASSRDQVGGYTF.